This T cell receptor (beta chain) is from a study of cytomegalovirus exposure and HLA in healthy donors listed by TCRdb under 2017. Describing the broader study: In an earlier analysis of some 610 of the donors, 276 Gb of sequence data and 90 million to 130 million unique TCR beta sequences from roughly 190 million T cells were reported. Around 330 gigabases of sequencing data and tens of millions of unique TCR sequences made up an early release that covered under 750 HLA-typed donors. Among the roughly 400 genotyped donors, approximately 82% belonged to the genetic ancestry cluster associated with self-reported Caucasian donors. The study aimed to test whether signatures of past pathogen exposure could be identified by cataloging public T cell receptors. The T cell repertoires of 550 to 850 subjects were profiled by immunosequencing and related to cytomegalovirus serostatus. A separate validation cohort of some 130 different subjects was used in addition to the approximately 700-subject first cohort. High-throughput TCR immunosequencing, statistical association of individual TCRs with disease status, and machine learning were combined to predict cytomegalovirus infection status. In a later analysis, previously published TCR beta repertoires from hundreds of donors were re-analyzed and high-resolution HLA genotyping was added so that TCR occurrence patterns could be studied. The later analysis used no new phenotypic data to find candidate immune exposures, relying instead on TCR beta sequences and their occurrence across donors. An earlier analysis of some 500 of the donors used high-throughput TCR beta sequencing to judge whether each TCR beta V gene segment behaved as functional or pseudogenic. Donor age, sex, ethnicity and CMV serostatus were compiled together with the repertoire data. A later genetic analysis took genome-wide SNP genotypes for about three fifths of the 666 donors and used that subset as a discovery cohort. Every repertoire in the discovery cohort had been generated on one and the same sequencing platform. HLA typing covered class I and class II loci at four-digit resolution. The number of typed donors differed by locus: about 620-640 for A, B, C, DRB1 and DQB1; 522 for DQA1; some 590 for DPA1; and some 470 for DPB1. Because of strong linkage in the cohort, 4 to 6 DR-DQ haplotypes were treated as single units for association and clustering. Among roughly 400 genotyped donors of the cohort, an average of around 250,000 unique TCR beta nucleotide sequences was sequenced per donor, of which about 18% were non-productive.

The germline V gene specifies KGHSH as CDR1 and LQKENI as CDR2. V is clipped by 0 bases and J by 4 bases, and the sequence between their germline boundaries is 12 bases long. The cysteine opens and the phenylalanine closes a CDR3 of 15 amino acids. CDR3 DNA is the only sequence kept; it has 45 bases, read in frame from the first base. Beyond this particular receptor, the publication reports: Correlated functional status among segregating V segments might reflect linkage disequilibrium, but an unknown experimental factor could not be ruled out. A further reported finding was that TCR beta sequences accurately predicted the HLA-A and HLA-B alleles for most subjects in the first cohort. HLA typing was unavailable for some donors at each locus, so association tests used only the typed subset. According to the authors, the approach could potentially be generalized to other disease states and immunological phenotypes. In a later genetic analysis, a missense DCLRE1C variant was associated with V-gene and J-gene trimming of TCR beta chains, and the association was replicated in an independent cohort. According to a later analysis, parvovirus B19, influenza, CMV and Epstein-Barr virus appeared linked to several top co-occurrence clusters. For the cohort, immune exposure information was limited to CMV serostatus. Because counts were too low, roughly 16 rarely observed V segments, including chromosome 9 orphons, were excluded from the earlier analysis of 587 of the donors. The study gave a list of 150 to 200 TCR beta chains associated with cytomegalovirus. In a later analysis, most CMV-associated TCR beta chains were found to appear HLA-restricted, with HLA associations seemingly driven largely by CMV exposure. In a later analysis, some 17,000 TCR beta sequences were associated with specific HLA alleles at a false discovery rate of 0.05. Most TCR sequences were seen in very few donors, while some public TCRs were found in many individuals. A later analysis found that TCR association rates varied across HLA loci, with DRB1 alleles showing the most associated TCRs and HLA-C alleles the fewest. Strong co-occurrence of HLA alleles, especially DR and DQ, made assigning TCR associations to individual alleles difficult. In an earlier analysis of 587 of the donors, most TCR beta V segments appeared in productive rearrangements about 90% or about 30% of the time, broadly matching IMGT annotations. This cohort had only TCR beta chains sequenced, and the lack of alpha or paired-chain data limited which features could be detected. Sequencing depth was assumed to be roughly uniform across donors in the presence/absence analyses, though that assumption may not hold. In a later analysis, HLA-associated TCR beta chains were found to be more clonally expanded and to have lower generation probabilities than equally common non-associated chains. In a later genetic analysis, fewer N-insertions in productive TCRs were reported among donors in an Asian-associated ancestry cluster than the approximately 630-donor mean. Some IMGT-functional V segments, including TRBV6-2 and TRBV6-3, could not be told apart with the 87-base-pair reads, so those segments were excluded. The classifier was reported to diagnose cytomegalovirus status with high specificity and sensitivity in both the original and validation cohorts. A group of highly shared sequence variants was considered likely to be a technical artifact of the sequencing pipeline. In vitro tests confirmed that three of the cytomegalovirus-associated TCR beta chains recognize cytomegalovirus antigens.

In total, around 600 healthy bone marrow donors made up the cohort. At the time of sampling, all cohort members were nominally healthy, though unrecorded immune exposures were likely present. The donor was CMV seronegative and belonged to the group of 350 or so seronegative cohort members. A peripheral blood sample was provided by each donor, and peripheral blood mononuclear cells were used for TCR beta sequencing. Genomic DNA extraction from the blood cell samples was performed with the Qiagen DNeasy Blood Extraction Kit. The library was generated by the immunoSEQ multiplex PCR assay. The multiplex PCR relied on a mix of 60 forward primers for TCR Vbeta segments and 13 reverse primers for TCR Jbeta segments. A multiplex PCR assay on genomic DNA amplified the CDR3 region of rearranged TCR beta genes. On the Illumina HiSeq System, the amplified TCR beta libraries were sequenced as 87-base-pair reads. In the authors' own workflow: A later analysis counted approximately 74 million unique TCR beta chains across the 690 or so repertoires, and approximately 11 million of these chains were shared by at least two donors. Raw reads were error-corrected and collapsed into unique sequences by a nearest-neighbor algorithm in which closely related sequences were merged to remove PCR and sequencing errors. To assign V, D and J gene segments, CDR3 sequences were aligned to IMGT reference sequences. For a sequence to be retained, at least a six-nucleotide match to both a V gene segment and a J gene segment was required. A rearrangement counted as productive if the CDR3 had no stop codons and remained in frame with V and J, and every other rearrangement counted as non-productive. CDR3 was defined by IMGT convention, running from the second conserved V-encoded cysteine to the conserved J-encoded phenylalanine. The earlier analysis of some 600 of the donors excluded sequences that lacked an unambiguous match to a single V gene segment. An earlier analysis of several hundred of the donors called V segments functional above 56.7% productive rearrangements and segregating when the between-donor standard deviation exceeded 5%. A statistical classification framework was built to diagnose cytomegalovirus status from the catalog of TCR beta chain sequences. In a later analysis, V and J genes were assigned by comparing TCR nucleotide sequences against IMGT/GENE-DB human TR gene sequences. In a later analysis, CDR3 sequences and most-parsimonious VDJ recombination scenarios were assigned using the TCRdist pipeline. In a later analysis, every TCR beta chain was defined by the combination of its CDR3 amino acid sequence and its V-gene family, and reads without a unique V-gene family were dropped. As a way to deal with suspected cross-contamination and a sequencing artifact, a later analysis dropped hundreds of nucleotide sequences that were highly shared and had low generation probability. In a later analysis, a clonal expansion index for each public chain was calculated from normalized within-repertoire ranks of inferred template counts. In a later analysis, generation probabilities were computed using a VDJ recombination model fitted to out-of-frame rearrangements, and the results were checked against IGoR. In a later analysis, hypergeometric tests were used to score TCR-TCR, TCR-HLA and TCR-CMV co-occurrence, with a repertoire-size bias correction applied to TCR pairs. False discovery rates were estimated in a later analysis by permuting HLA or CMV assignments 20 times. In a later analysis, co-occurring TCRs were grouped using DBSCAN, with TCRdist sequence similarity added in when clustering inside HLA-allele-positive subsets. Co-occurrence clustering excluded repertoires with fewer than 30,000 or more than 120,000 public chains, plus five with anomalous nucleotide sharing. What TCRdb holds here is the immuneACCESS table cut down to in-frame rearrangements. Part of the clones is not present; checked against another copy, under half of the missing clones reflect an unresolved V gene, and the others are unexplained. D and trimming come from the DNA, and the V and J calls and clone size come from that table. The sample includes around 150,000 clones, with just under 80% observed a single time. The ten largest clonotypes hold less than 1.1% of the sample.

About this clone itself: Its antigen has not been determined. Qualities for individual bases were not recorded, and no much larger clone is one base off.

The receptor comes from a male donor in good health and CMV-seronegative. This chain joins TRBV18 to TRBJ1-2, with TRBD1 tentatively as D gene (5 bases match). The specimen was PBMCs. The encoded CDR3 is CASSPPFRGIYGYTF. The DNA is TGTGCCAGCTCACCACCCTTCCGGGGGATCTATGGCTACACCTTC.